These 2 T cell receptor beta chains were all obtained from the same sample, sequenced in a study of T-cell reconstitution after alpha-beta-depleted transplantation in children. Preparation of the TCRbeta library used unique molecular identifiers. TCRdb itself ran the PCR reads through MiXCR, one entry per CDR3 protein. The sample has about 300,000 distinct CDR3 sequences, around 7.3% seen once. Study-wide results and caveats: T-cell counts and diversity at one year post-transplant came mainly from newly produced T cells.

These TCRs are of unknown antigen specificity. The sample was peripheral blood, taken 360 days after TCRalphabeta/CD19-depleted stem cell transplant. The source is a female patient between 2 and 15 years old who had a stem cell transplant for Fanconi anemia, so the T cells may come from the graft donor.

In regard to this clonotype: A much bigger clone sits one base away, suggesting this may be a read error. The rearrangement joins TRBV3-1 to TRBJ2-7, with 11 nucleotides matching TRBD2. Trimming removed 6 bases from V and 2 bases from J; junction bases left unmatched: 6. The CDR3 length is 15 residues. Germline values: CDR1 LGHDT, CDR2 YNNKEL (reference sequence). The CDR3 here is CASSPQLAGAYEQYF. CDR3 nucleotide sequence: TGTGCCAGCAGTCCCCAACTAGCGGGAGCCTACGAGCAGTACTTC.

This clonotype showed up just a few times. The CDR3 nucleotides read TGTGCCAGCAGCCAAGATGCGCGAGACCAGAACTATGGCTACACCTTC. Its translation is CASSQDARDQNYGYTF. The genes are TRBV4-2 and TRBJ1-2; D unresolved. The CDR3 contains 16 residues. Trimming stripped 0 bases from V and 2 bases from J, with 13 bases between. Per the germline V gene, CDR1 is LGHNA and CDR2 is YNFKEQ.